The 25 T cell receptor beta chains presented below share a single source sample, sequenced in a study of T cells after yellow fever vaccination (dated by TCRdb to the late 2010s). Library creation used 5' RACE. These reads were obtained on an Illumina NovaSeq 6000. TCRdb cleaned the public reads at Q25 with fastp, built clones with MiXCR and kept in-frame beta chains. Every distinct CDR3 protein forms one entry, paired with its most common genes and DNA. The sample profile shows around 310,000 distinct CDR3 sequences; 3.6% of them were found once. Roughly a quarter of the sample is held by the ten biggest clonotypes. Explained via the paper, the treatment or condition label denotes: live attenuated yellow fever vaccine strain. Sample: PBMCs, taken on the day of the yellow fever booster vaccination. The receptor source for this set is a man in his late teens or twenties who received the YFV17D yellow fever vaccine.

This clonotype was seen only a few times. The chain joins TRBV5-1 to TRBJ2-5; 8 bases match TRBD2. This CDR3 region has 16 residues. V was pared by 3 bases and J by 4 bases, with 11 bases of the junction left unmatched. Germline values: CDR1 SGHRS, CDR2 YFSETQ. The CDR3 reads CASSYQAGEVSETQYF. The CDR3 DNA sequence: TGCGCCAGCAGCTATCAAGCGGGGGAGGTATCAGAGACCCAGTACTTC.

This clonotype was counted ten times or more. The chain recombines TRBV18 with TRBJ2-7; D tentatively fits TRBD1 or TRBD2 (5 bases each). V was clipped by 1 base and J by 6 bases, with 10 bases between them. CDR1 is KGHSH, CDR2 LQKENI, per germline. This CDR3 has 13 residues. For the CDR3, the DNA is TGTGCCAGCTCACCACGTGAGGGGAGCGAGCAGTACTTC. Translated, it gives CASSPREGSEQYF. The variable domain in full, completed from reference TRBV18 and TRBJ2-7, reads NAGVMQNPRHLVRRRGQEARLRCSPMKGHSHVYWYRQLPEEGLKFMVYLQKENIIDESGMPKERFSAEFPKEGPSILRIQQVVRGDSAAYFCASSPREGSEQYFGPGTRLTVT.

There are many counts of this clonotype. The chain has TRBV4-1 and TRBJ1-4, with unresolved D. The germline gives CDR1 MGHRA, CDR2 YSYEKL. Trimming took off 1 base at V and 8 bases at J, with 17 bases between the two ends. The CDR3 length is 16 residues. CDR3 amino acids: CASSQGGSLAREKLFF. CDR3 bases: TGCGCCAGCAGCCAAGGGGGATCGCTTGCTCGGGAAAAACTGTTTTTT.

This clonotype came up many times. This CDR3 reads CASSFGGGPPGTQYF. CDR3 in DNA: TGTGCCAGCAGTTTCGGCGGGGGGCCCCCTGGTACGCAGTATTTT. The V gene is TRBV28, the J gene TRBJ2-3; 8 bases are shared with TRBD2. The trim removed 3 bases at V and 8 bases at J, leaving 10 bases unmatched. The germline CDR1 and CDR2 sequences are MDHEN and SYDVKM. This CDR3 has 15 residues.

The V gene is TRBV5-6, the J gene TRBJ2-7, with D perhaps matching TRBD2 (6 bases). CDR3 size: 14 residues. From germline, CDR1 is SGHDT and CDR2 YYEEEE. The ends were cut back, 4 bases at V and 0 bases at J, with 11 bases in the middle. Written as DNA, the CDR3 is TGTGCCAGCAGCGTAGGGCGGGACTCCTACGAGCAGTACTTC. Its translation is CASSVGRDSYEQYF.

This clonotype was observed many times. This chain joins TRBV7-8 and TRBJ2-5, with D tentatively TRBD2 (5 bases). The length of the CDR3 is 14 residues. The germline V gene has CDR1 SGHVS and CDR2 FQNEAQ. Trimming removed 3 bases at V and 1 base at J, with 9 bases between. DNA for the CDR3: TGTGCCAGCAGCTTCGGGGTTATCCAAGAGACCCAGTACTTC. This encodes CASSFGVIQETQYF. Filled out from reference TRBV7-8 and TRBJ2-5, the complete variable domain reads GAGVSQSPRYKVAKRGQDVALRCDPISGHVSLFWYQQALGQGPEFLTYFQNEAQLDKSGLPSDRFFAERPEGSVSTLKIQRTQQEDSAVYLCASSFGVIQETQYFGPGTRLLVL.

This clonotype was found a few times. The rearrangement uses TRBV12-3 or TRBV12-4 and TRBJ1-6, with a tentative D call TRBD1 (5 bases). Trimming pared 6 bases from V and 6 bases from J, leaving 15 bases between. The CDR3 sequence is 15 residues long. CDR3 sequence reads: CASRERDPGNSPLHF. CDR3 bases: TGTGCCAGCAGGGAACGGGACCCCGGTAATTCACCCCTCCACTTT.

CDR3 residues: CSVDSYNEQFF. The CDR3 DNA reads as TGCAGCGTGGACAGTTACAATGAGCAGTTCTTC. The chain is built from TRBV29-1 and TRBJ2-1; possibly TRBD1 for D (6 bases). V lost 6 bases and J 4 bases, leaving 7 bases between the germline ends. From germline, CDR1 is SQVTM and CDR2 ANQGSEA. The CDR3 length is 11 residues.

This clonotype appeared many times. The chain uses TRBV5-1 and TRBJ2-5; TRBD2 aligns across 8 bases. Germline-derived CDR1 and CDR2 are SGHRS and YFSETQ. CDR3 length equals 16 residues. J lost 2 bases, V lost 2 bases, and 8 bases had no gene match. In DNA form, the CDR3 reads TGCGCCAGCAGCTTCCCCAGCGGGGGAGGTCAAGAGACCCAGTACTTC. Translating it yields CASSFPSGGGQETQYF.

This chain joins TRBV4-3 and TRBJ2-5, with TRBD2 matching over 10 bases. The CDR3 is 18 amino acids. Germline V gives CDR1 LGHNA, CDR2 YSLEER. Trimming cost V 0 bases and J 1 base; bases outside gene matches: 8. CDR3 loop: CASSQEPPSGGRQETQYF. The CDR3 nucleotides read TGCGCCAGCAGCCAAGAACCCCCTAGCGGGGGTCGCCAAGAGACCCAGTACTTC.

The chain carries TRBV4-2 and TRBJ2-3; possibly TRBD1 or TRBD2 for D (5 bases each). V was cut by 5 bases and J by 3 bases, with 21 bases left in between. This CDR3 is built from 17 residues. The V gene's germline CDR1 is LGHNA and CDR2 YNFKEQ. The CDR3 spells CASSGLLVRQTTDTQYF. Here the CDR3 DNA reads TGTGCCAGCAGCGGACTCCTAGTAAGACAGACAACAGATACGCAGTATTTT.

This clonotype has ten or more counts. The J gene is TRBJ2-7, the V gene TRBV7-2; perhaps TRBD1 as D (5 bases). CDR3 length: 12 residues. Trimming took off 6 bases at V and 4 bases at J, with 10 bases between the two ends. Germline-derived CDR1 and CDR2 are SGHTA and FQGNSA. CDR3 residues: CASRPGRYEQYF. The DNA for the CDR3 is TGTGCCAGCAGGCCAGGGCGATACGAGCAGTACTTC. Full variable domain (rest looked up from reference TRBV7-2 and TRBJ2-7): GAGVSQSPSNKVTEKGKDVELRCDPISGHTALYWYRQSLGQGLEFLIYFQGNSAPDKSGLPSDRFSAERTGGSVSTLTIQRTQQEDSAVYLCASRPGRYEQYFGPGTRLTVT.

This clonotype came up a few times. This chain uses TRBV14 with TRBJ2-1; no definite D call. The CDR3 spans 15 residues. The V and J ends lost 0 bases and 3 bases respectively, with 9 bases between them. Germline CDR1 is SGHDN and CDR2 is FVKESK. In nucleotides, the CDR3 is TGTGCCAGCAGCCAAGATCTCCAGTACTACAATGAGCAGTTCTTC. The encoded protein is CASSQDLQYYNEQFF.

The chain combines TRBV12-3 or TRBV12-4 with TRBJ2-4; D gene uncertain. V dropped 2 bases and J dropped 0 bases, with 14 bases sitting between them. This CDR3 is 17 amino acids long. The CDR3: CASSLRLSPIAKNIQYF. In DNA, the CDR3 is TGTGCCAGCAGTTTACGTTTGTCACCAATAGCCAAAAACATTCAGTACTTC.

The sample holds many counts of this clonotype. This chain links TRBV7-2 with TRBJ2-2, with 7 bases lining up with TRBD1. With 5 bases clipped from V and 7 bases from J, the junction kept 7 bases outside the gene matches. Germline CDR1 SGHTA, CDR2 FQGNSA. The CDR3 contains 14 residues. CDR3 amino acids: CASSPQGWVGELFF. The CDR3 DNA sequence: TGTGCCAGCAGCCCACAGGGGTGGGTCGGGGAGCTGTTTTTT.

The DNA of the CDR3 is TGTGCCAGCAACCAGGGGGGGCGCAACTATGGCTACACCTTC. It yields the protein CASNQGGRNYGYTF. The gene calls are TRBV7-2 and TRBJ1-2; TRBD1 matches at 7 bases. CDR3 length: 14 residues. Losses at the gene ends were 7 bases for V and 2 bases for J; bases not matched to a gene: 7. Per the germline V gene, CDR1 is SGHTA and CDR2 is FQGNSA.

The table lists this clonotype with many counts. For the CDR3, the DNA is TGTGCCAGCAGCTTTAGCGGGGGTGCCTACGAGCAGTACGTC. Its translation: CASSFSGGAYEQYV. The chain links TRBV7-2 to TRBJ2-7; 9 bases are a match to TRBD2. The CDR3 extends over 14 amino acids. J gave up 2 bases and V 3 bases, and 2 bases lay outside the gene matches. Germline loops: CDR1 SGHTA, CDR2 FQGNSA.

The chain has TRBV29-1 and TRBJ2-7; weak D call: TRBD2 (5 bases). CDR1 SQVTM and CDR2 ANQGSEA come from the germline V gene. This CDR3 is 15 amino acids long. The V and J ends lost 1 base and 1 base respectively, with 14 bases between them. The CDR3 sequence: CSVEGKGRESYEQYF. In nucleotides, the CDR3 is TGCAGCGTTGAAGGTAAAGGAAGGGAGTCCTACGAGCAGTACTTC.

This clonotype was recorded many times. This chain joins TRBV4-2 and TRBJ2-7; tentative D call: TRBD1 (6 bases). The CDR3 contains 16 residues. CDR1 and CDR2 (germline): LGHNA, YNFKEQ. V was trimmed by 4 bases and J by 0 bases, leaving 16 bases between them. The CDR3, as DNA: TGTGCCAGCAGCCGCCTGGACAGCCCTAGCTCCTACGAGCAGTACTTC. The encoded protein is CASSRLDSPSSYEQYF.

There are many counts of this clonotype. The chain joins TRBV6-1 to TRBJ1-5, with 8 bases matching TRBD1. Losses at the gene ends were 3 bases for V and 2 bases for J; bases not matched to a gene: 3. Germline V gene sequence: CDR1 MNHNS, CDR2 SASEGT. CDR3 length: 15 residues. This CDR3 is CASSDRGLGNQPQHF. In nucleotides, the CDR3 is TGTGCCAGCAGTGACAGGGGGCTCGGCAATCAGCCCCAGCATTTT.

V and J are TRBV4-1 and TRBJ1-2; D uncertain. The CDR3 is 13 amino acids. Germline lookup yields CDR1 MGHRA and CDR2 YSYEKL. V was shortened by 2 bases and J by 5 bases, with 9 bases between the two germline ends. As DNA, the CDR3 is TGCGCCAGCAGCCAAATTGTACAGTATGGCTACACCTTC. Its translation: CASSQIVQYGYTF.

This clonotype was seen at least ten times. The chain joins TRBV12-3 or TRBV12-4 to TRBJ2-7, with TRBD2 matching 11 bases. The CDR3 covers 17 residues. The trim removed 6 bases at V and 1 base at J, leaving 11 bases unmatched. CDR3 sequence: CASSLDIGTSGSYEQYF. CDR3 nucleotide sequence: TGTGCCAGCAGCCTGGACATAGGGACTAGCGGATCCTACGAGCAGTACTTC.

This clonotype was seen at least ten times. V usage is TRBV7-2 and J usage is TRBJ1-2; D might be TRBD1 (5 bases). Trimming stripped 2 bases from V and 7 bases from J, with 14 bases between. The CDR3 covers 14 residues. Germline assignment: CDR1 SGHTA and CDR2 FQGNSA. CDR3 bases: TGTGCCAGCAGCTTAAACCAGGGCGACCCTGGCTACACCTTC. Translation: CASSLNQGDPGYTF.

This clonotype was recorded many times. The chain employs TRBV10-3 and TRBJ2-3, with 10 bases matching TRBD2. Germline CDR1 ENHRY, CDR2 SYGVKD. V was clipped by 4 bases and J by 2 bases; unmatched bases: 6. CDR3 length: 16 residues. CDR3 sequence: CAISGSSGGYTDTQYF. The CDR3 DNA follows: TGTGCCATCAGTGGCTCTAGCGGGGGTTACACAGATACGCAGTATTTT.

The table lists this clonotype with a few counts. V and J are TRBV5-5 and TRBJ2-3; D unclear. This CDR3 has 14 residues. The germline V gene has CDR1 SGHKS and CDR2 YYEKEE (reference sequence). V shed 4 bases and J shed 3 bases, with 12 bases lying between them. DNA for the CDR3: TGTGCCAGCAGCCCGTCCTGGGATACAGATACGCAGTATTTT. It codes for CASSPSWDTDTQYF. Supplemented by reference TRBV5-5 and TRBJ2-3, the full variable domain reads DAGVTQSPTHLIKTRGQQVTLRCSPISGHKSVSWYQQVLGQGPQFIFQYYEKEERGRGNFPDRFSARQFPNYSSELNVNALLLGDSALYLCASSPSWDTDTQYFGPGTRLTVL.